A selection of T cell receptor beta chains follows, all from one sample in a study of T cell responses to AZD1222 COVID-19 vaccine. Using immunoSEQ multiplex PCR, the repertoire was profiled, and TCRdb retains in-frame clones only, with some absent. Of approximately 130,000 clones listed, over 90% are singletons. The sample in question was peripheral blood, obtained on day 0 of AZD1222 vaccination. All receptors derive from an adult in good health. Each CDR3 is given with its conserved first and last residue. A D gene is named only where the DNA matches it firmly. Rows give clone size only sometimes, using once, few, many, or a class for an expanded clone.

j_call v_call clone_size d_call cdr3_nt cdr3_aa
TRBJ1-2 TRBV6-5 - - TGTGCCAGCAGTTACTCGAGAAAGGGTAATGGCTACACCTTC CASSYSRKGNGYTF
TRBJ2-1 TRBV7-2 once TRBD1 TGTGCCAGCAGCTTAGACAGGGGCTCAGATGAGCAGTTCTTC CASSLDRGSDEQFF
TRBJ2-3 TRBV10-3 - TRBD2 TGTGCTGCCCTGGGAGCGGGGTCCACAGATACGCAGTATTTT CAALGAGSTDTQYF
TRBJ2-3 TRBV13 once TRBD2 TGTGCCAGCAGCTCGCCGCGGCGGGGGGAGGGAGATACGCAGTATTTT CASSSPRRGEGDTQYF
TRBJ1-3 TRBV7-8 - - TGTGCCAGCACCCTCGAGGGCAGGGTCTCTGGAAACACCATATATTTT CASTLEGRVSGNTIYF
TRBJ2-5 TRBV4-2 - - TGTGCCAGCAGCCAAGATCAAGAGACCCAGTACTTC CASSQDQETQYF
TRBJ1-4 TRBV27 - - TGTGCCAGCAGTTCCGCCGACTCGGAAAAACTGTTTTTT CASSSADSEKLFF
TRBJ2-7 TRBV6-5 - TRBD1 TGTGCCAGCAGCCCGGGGACAGTTGACTACGAGCAGTACTTC CASSPGTVDYEQYF
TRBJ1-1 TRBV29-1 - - TGCAGCGTTGAACAGGGGAGGACTGAAGCTTTCTTT CSVEQGRTEAFF
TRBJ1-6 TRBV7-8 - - TGTGCCAGCAGCTTAGGGTCCCAAGGGCTTAATTCACCCCTCCACTTT CASSLGSQGLNSPLHF
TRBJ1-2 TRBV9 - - TGTGCCAGCAGCGTAGACCCGGGGGATAACTATGGCTACACCTTC CASSVDPGDNYGYTF
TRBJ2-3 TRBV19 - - TGTGCCAGTAGTTCCCTGGAGGGAAGCACAGATACGCAGTATTTT CASSSLEGSTDTQYF
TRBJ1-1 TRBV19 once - TGTGCCAGTGCGGCAGGGGCCACTGAAGCTTTCTTT CASAAGATEAFF